This T cell receptor beta chain was found in a study of response to subunit inactivated influenza vaccine (dated by TCRdb to the late 2010s). With respect to the entire study: To follow how T cells responded to a trivalent subunit inactivated influenza vaccine, the researchers relied on deep quantitative profiling of the T cell receptor repertoire.

Overall study results and their limits: According to the authors, only a limited number of new T cells may be recruited by each seasonal influenza vaccination.

In this sample, this clonotype turned up a few times. Its antigen remains unidentified. No much larger clone exists at a distance of one base, and base qualities are not known. Library method: RT-PCR. Sequencing relied on an Illumina HiSeq 2500. Using fastp at Q25 and MiXCR, TCRdb reprocessed the public reads and kept productive beta chains. All rows with the same CDR3 protein become a single entry with the most common DNA and genes. Across this sample there are more than 200,000 distinct CDR3 sequences, with 12% seen only once. About 7.8% of the sample comes from the top ten. This sequence was found in a man in his forties or fifties who received an inactivated influenza vaccine. Donor details come from another sample of the same person, matched by shared clones. Sequenced material: non-naive T cells sorted from PBMCs, taken less than 15 days before vaccination. This specimen's cell subset or site label, interpreted: memory T cell fraction.

CDR3 sequence: CASSPRTGSLEQYF. The DNA reads as follows: TGTGCCAGCAGCCCTAGGACAGGGTCGCTCGAGCAGTACTTC. The chain was built from TRBV12-3 or TRBV12-4 and TRBJ2-7, with 8 bases matching TRBD1. The V end gives up 6 bases and the J end 6 bases, leaving 10 bases in the junction not matched to a gene. The CDR3 measures 14 amino acids from cysteine to phenylalanine. Only CDR3 DNA remains: 42 bases, in frame from the first base.